This TCR beta chain was profiled in a study of beta chain features in type 1 diabetes. The sequenced template was cDNA made from the entire isolated RNA. The protocol was immunoSEQ multiplex PCR, while the TCRdb copy is restricted to in-frame clones and leaves out a portion. The sample yields some 220,000 clones, approximately 11% seen once. The CDR3 has 14 amino acids. Germline assignment: CDR1 SGHAT and CDR2 FQDESV (reference sequence). V was trimmed by 3 bases and J by 3 bases, leaving 10 bases between them. Only a few counts were recorded for this clone. The J gene is TRBJ2-3, the V gene TRBV11-1; D perhaps matches TRBD2 (5 bases). The sequence came from a young man in good health. The sequenced sample was central memory CD4+ T cells from blood. The CDR3 is CASSLSGWTDTQYF. CDR3 nucleotide sequence: TGTGCCAGCAGCTTGTCGGGGTGGACAGATACGCAGTATTTT.